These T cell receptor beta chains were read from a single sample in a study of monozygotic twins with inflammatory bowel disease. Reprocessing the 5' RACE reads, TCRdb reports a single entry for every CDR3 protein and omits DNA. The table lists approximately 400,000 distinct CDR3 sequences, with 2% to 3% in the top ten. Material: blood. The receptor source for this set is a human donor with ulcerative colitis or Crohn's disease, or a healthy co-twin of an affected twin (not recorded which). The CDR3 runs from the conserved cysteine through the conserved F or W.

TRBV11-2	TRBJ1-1	CASSLIYPTEAFF
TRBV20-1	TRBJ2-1	CSARDWDQGSGSNRYNEQFF
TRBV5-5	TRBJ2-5	CASSLASAQNQETQYF
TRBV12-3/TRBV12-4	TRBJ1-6	CASSLVAGYNSPLHF
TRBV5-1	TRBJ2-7	CASSLGHEQYF
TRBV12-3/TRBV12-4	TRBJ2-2	CASSQGRTANTGELFF
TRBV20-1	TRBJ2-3	CSALRRGTDTQYF
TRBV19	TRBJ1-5	CASSIDSSNQPQHF
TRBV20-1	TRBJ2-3	CSALAGPFTDTQYF
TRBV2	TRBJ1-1	CASTANIEAFF
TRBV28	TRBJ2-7	CASSRTGGYEQYF
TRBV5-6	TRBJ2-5	CASSFGVVETQYF
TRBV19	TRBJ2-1	CASARAGWFSNEQFF
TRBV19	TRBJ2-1	CASSIQRLAGGPRDEQFF
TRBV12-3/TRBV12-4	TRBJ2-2	CASQRGLKGELFF
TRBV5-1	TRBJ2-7	CARTLGDDRYEQYF
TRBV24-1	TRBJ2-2	CATSDSKTGTGVTGELFF
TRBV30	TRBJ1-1	CAWSFPVGTGGTEAFF
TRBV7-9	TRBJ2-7	CASSWGQGRPSSEQYF
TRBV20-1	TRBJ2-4	CSAIGQGTKNIQYF
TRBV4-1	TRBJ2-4	CASSQPGMGQGNIQYF
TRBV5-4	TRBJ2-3	CASSLELAGDTQYF
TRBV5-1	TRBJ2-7	CASSLEAGTSGRATYEQYF
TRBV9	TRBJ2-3	CASVGTSEGTDTQYF
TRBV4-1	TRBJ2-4	CASSQVPDREVRDIQYF
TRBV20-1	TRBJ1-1	CSAVGPVNTEAFF
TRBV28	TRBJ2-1	CASSLVAGDNEQFF
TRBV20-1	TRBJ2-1	CSARSAGGLNEQFF
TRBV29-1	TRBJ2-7	CSVEPGPNGQYF
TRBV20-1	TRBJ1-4	CSARDRGRTGGEKLFF
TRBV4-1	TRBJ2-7	CASSQERSGTWVEYEQYF
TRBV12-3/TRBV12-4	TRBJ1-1	CASSLYGRNTEAFF